This entry describes one T cell receptor (beta chain). This entry comes from a study of blood T cell repertoires in COVID-19. Generated by immunoSEQ multiplex PCR, the TCRdb table keeps only in-frame clones and is missing some. The sample contains approximately 81,000 clones, 91% of which appear only once. This receptor was identified in a woman between 45 and 65 years old in a cohort sampled during active COVID-19. Sequencing input: peripheral blood.

The CDR3 sequence is CASSPPSSGTDTQYF. CDR3 coding DNA: TGTGCCAGCTCACCACCTTCTAGCGGCACAGATACGCAGTATTTT. The V and J genes are TRBV18 and TRBJ2-3; a weak D match, TRBD2 (6 bases). Trimming shortened V by 0 bases and J by 1 base, and 8 bases separated the two germline ends. Per the germline V gene, CDR1 is KGHSH and CDR2 is LQKENI. The CDR3 length is 15 residues.